This TCR beta chain was documented in a study of human T cells and chemical hapten exposure. Study-wide points: Expanded TCRs formed significantly more large CDR3 similarity clusters than controls.

In this sample, this clonotype turned up a few times. Its antigen is as yet unknown. Documented time point: pre-sensitization, week 0. Treatment meaning: therapeutic diphenylcyclopropenone sensitization with weekly scalp DPC. Unique molecular identifiers were attached to individual cDNA molecules within the library. TCRdb re-called the RACE reads through MiXCR, storing one row per CDR3 protein. The top ten clones hold about 1.1% of a sample with around 300,000 distinct CDR3 sequences, 7.5% to 9% of them seen once. J was trimmed by 3 bases and V by 5 bases; bases with no gene match: 9. CDR3 length: 16 residues. CDR1 and CDR2 (germline): MDHEN, SYDVKM.

This specimen was whole blood, taken in connection with sensitization to the hapten diphenylcyclopropenone (DPC). The receptor was isolated from a man younger than 30 with alopecia areata. Some clones in this sample may be carry-over from other donors' samples. This chain joins TRBV28 and TRBJ2-2; 7 nucleotides agree with TRBD1. CDR3 nucleotide sequence: TGTGCCAGCAGTCCCGGACAGGCCGATCACACCGGGGAGCTGTTTTTT. It yields the protein CASSPGQADHTGELFF.